One and the same sample provided the 7 T cell receptor beta chains below, sequenced in a study of human T cells and chemical hapten exposure. Time point reported: patch test 1, 2 weeks after DPC sensitization. Treatment described: therapeutic diphenylcyclopropenone sensitization with weekly scalp DPC. TCRdb ran MiXCR on the RACE reads and lists one entry per CDR3 protein. The table includes around 340,000 distinct CDR3 sequences, approximately 6.3% detected once. The input for sequencing was whole blood, taken in connection with sensitization to the hapten diphenylcyclopropenone (DPC). The receptors were gathered from a woman aged 18-29 years with alopecia areata. Some clones in this sample may be carry-over from other donors' samples.

This chain links TRBV13 with TRBJ1-5, with 9 nucleotides matching TRBD1. The V and J ends lost 6 bases and 4 bases, in that order; junction bases with no gene match: 4. Germline V gene sequence: CDR1 PRHDT, CDR2 FYEKMQ (reference sequence). The CDR3 has 14 residues. CDR3 nucleotide sequence: TGTGCCAGCAGACAGGGGACAGGGAATCAGCCCCAGCATTTT. This encodes CASRQGTGNQPQHF.

This clonotype was seen many times. The chain is built from TRBV10-3 and TRBJ2-3; 10 nucleotides match TRBD2. Looked up from germline, CDR1 is ENHRY and CDR2 is SYGVKD. The ends lost 2 bases at V and 3 bases at J; junction bases unmatched: 2. The CDR3 spans 15 residues. The CDR3 DNA is TGTGCCATCAGTGAGCAACTAGCGGGGACAGATACGCAGTATTTT. Translated, it gives CAISEQLAGTDTQYF.

This clonotype has at least ten counts. The chain carries TRBV20-1 and TRBJ1-1; weak D call: TRBD1 (6 bases). Germline V CDR1 and CDR2: DFQATT, SNEGSKA (reference sequence). The CDR3 has 17 residues. V was trimmed by 8 bases and J by 4 bases, leaving 29 bases between them. The CDR3 bases are TGCAGTCCCGGGGGACCACGGGGGGCAGGAGCTGGCACTGAAGCTTTCTTT. Its protein product is CSPGGPRGAGAGTEAFF.

The chain couples TRBV27 to TRBJ2-7; D unresolved. The length of the CDR3 is 12 residues. V lost 7 bases to trimming and J lost 1 base, with 8 bases between them. Germline CDR1 reads MNHEY; CDR2 reads SMNVEV (reference sequence). The CDR3 is CASISRSYEQYF. CDR3 in DNA: TGTGCCAGCATATCGAGGTCCTACGAGCAGTACTTC.

This clonotype has only a few counts. The genes are TRBV12-3 or TRBV12-4 and TRBJ2-3, with D tentatively TRBD2 (5 bases). This CDR3 has 14 residues. V was pared by 2 bases and J by 6 bases, with 12 bases between. The CDR3 sequence is CASSLMSSMDTQYF. DNA of the CDR3: TGTGCCAGCAGTTTAATGTCTAGCATGGATACGCAGTATTTT.

In this sample, this clonotype turned up a few times. The chain carries TRBV2 and TRBJ2-3; the match to TRBD1 covers 7 bases. Germline values: CDR1 SNHLY, CDR2 FYNNEI. There are 14 residues in the CDR3. J lost 0 bases, V lost 10 bases, and 7 bases had no gene match. The CDR3 DNA reads TGTGCCAACCAGGGACAGCTTAGCACAGATACGCAGTATTTT. Its protein is CANQGQLSTDTQYF.

The DNA for the CDR3 is TGTGCCAGCAGCTTCTCCTCAGGGGCAATGCAGCCCCAGCATTTT. This encodes CASSFSSGAMQPQHF. V and J are TRBV11-2 and TRBJ1-5; D may be TRBD1 (6 bases). The germline V gene has CDR1 SGHAT and CDR2 FQNNGV. Trimming stripped 3 bases from V and 7 bases from J, with 16 bases between. This CDR3 contains 15 residues.